Each of the 13 T cell receptor beta chains below was sequenced from the same sample in a study of molecular identifiers for immune sequencing clone quantification. TCRdb reanalysed the PCR reads using MiXCR and keeps one entry per CDR3 protein. The repertoire includes 400,000 to 600,000 distinct CDR3 sequences, about 21% of them detected once, and roughly 0.81% sits in the top ten. Sequenced sample: naive CD8+ T cells from blood, with Jurkat cell RNA spiked in. As for subset: FACS-sorted CD8+CD4-CCR7+CD45RA+ naive T cells. Source of these receptors: a human donor in good health. Some libraries in this study had Jurkat cell RNA spiked in.

This clonotype has at least ten counts. The V gene is TRBV5-4, the J gene TRBJ2-7; perhaps TRBD1 as D (5 bases). This CDR3 has 13 amino acids. Trimming stripped 2 bases from V and 3 bases from J, with 9 bases between. Germline CDR1 is SGHNT and CDR2 is YYREEE (reference sequence). In DNA form, the CDR3 reads TGTGCCAGCAGCTTCGCCCAGGGCTACGAGCAGTACTTC. It yields the protein CASSFAQGYEQYF.

Concerning this clonotype itself: This may be a read error, as it is one base from a much larger clone. The chain links TRBV27 to TRBJ1-1, with TRBD1 identical over 7 bases. There are 14 residues in the CDR3. Germline lookup yields CDR1 MNHEY and CDR2 SMNVEV (reference sequence). The CDR3 spells CASSSMTGNTEASF. As DNA, the CDR3 is TGTGCCAGCAGTTCCATGACAGGGAACACTGAAGCTTCCTTT.

The V gene is TRBV7-2, the J gene TRBJ2-7; 10 nucleotides agree with TRBD2. The junction had 9 bases not matched to a gene; V was cut back by 5 bases and J by 2 bases. Germline assignment: CDR1 SGHTA and CDR2 FQGNSA. This CDR3 comprises 16 residues. DNA of the CDR3: TGTGCCAGCAGCGTCGCTAGCGGGAGCCCAACCTACGAGCAGTACTTC. This translates into CASSVASGSPTYEQYF.

V and J are TRBV6-5 and TRBJ1-2, with TRBD1 as a possible D gene (5 bases). The germline gives CDR1 MNHEY, CDR2 SVGAGI. Trimming stripped 5 bases from V and 8 bases from J, with 12 bases between. The CDR3 is 12 amino acids. The DNA of the CDR3 is TGTGCCAGCAGTCGCCTGGGACGGGGCTACACCTTC. Its translation is CASSRLGRGYTF.

A word on this clonotype: A much larger clone is a single base away; this may be a read error. The chain is built from TRBV20-1 and TRBJ1-1; TRBD1 matches at 8 bases. Trimming at V came to 5 bases and at J to 1 base, leaving 18 bases not matched to a gene. This CDR3 region has 18 residues. Germline V gene data show CDR1 as DFQATT and CDR2 as SNEGSKA (reference sequence). The CDR3 spells CSAYIADRAKNRNTEAFF. CDR3 DNA sequence: TGCAGTGCTTATATTGCGGACAGGGCCAAAAACCGGAACACTGAAGCTTTCTTT.

The sample holds a few counts of this clonotype. The chain uses TRBV30 and TRBJ2-7; D is perhaps TRBD1 (6 bases). Germline V lookup: CDR1 GTSNPN, CDR2 SVGIG (reference sequence). The CDR3 covers 13 residues. Trimming removed 3 bases from V and 1 base from J, with 10 bases in between. The CDR3 reads CAWSSGQSYEQYF. The CDR3 DNA sequence: TGTGCCTGGAGCTCCGGACAGTCCTACGAGCAGTACTTC.

The chain joins TRBV3-1 to TRBJ2-5; perhaps TRBD2 as D (6 bases). With 0 bases removed from V and 9 bases from J, the gap between germline ends came to 17 bases. CDR3 length equals 15 residues. Germline CDR1 reads LGHDT; CDR2 reads YNNKEL (reference sequence). The CDR3 region has the DNA TGTGCCAGCAGCCAAGATTGGGGAGGCGGCGGAGCCCAGTACTTC. It yields the protein CASSQDWGGGGAQYF.

At least ten counts were recorded for this clonotype. The chain recombines TRBV29-1 with TRBJ2-1; 9 bases line up with TRBD1. This CDR3 spans 14 amino acids. Germline values: CDR1 SQVTM, CDR2 ANQGSEA. V lost 6 bases and J lost 8; bases outside the gene matches: 11. The DNA of the CDR3 is TGCAGCGTCGGGACAGGGTCGTTGGGTGATGAGCAGTTCTTC. Protein sequence: CSVGTGSLGDEQFF.

This clonotype was seen more than once but under ten times. The V and J genes are TRBV5-5 and TRBJ2-1; TRBD1 agrees at 10 bases. The germline V gene encodes CDR1 SGHKS and CDR2 YYEKEE (reference sequence). The CDR3 totals 15 residues. V shed 4 bases and J 3 bases; nucleotides not matched to a gene: 4. This CDR3 reads CASSGTGDSYNEQFF. CDR3 in DNA: TGTGCCAGCAGCGGGACAGGGGATAGCTACAATGAGCAGTTCTTC.

V usage is TRBV6-2 or TRBV6-3 and J usage is TRBJ2-1; D may be TRBD1 (6 bases). Deletions cut 2 bases from V and 0 bases from J, with 17 bases between. CDR3 size: 18 residues. From germline, CDR1 is MNHEY and CDR2 SVGEGT. This CDR3 reads CASSYAPSGVYSYNEQFF. The CDR3 region has the DNA TGTGCCAGCAGTTACGCCCCCTCAGGGGTCTACTCCTACAATGAGCAGTTCTTC.

The chain employs TRBV30 and TRBJ1-3, with D hard to call. The germline gives CDR1 GTSNPN, CDR2 SVGIG (reference sequence). This CDR3 has 14 residues. Trimming shortened V by 5 bases and J by 1 base, and 12 bases separated the two germline ends. CDR3 sequence reads: CAWDPLGSGNTIYF. The CDR3 bases are TGTGCCTGGGACCCTCTGGGATCTGGAAACACCATATATTTT.

In the case of this clonotype: A much larger clone differs from this one at a single base, so this may be a read error. This is likely a read error, given that the CDR3 carries no conserved phenylalanine or tryptophan at its end. This chain uses TRBV4-1 with TRBJ1-5; TRBD1 agrees at 8 bases. V lost 4 bases, J lost 5 bases, and 7 bases stayed unmatched. Germline V CDR1 and CDR2: MGHRA, YSYEKL. This CDR3 is built from 15 residues. CDR3 protein: CASSLGDRSHQPQHS. The CDR3 bases are TGCGCCAGCAGCCTAGGGGACAGGAGCCATCAGCCCCAGCATTCT.

This clonotype was observed many times. This chain connects TRBV6-5 to TRBJ2-4; D gene ambiguous. Germline V gives CDR1 MNHEY, CDR2 SVGAGI. CDR3 length equals 14 residues. Trimming took off 4 bases at V and 0 bases at J, with 7 bases between the two ends. Here the CDR3 reads CASSSGPAKNIQYF. Here the CDR3 DNA reads TGTGCCAGCAGTTCCGGGCCAGCCAAAAACATTCAGTACTTC.